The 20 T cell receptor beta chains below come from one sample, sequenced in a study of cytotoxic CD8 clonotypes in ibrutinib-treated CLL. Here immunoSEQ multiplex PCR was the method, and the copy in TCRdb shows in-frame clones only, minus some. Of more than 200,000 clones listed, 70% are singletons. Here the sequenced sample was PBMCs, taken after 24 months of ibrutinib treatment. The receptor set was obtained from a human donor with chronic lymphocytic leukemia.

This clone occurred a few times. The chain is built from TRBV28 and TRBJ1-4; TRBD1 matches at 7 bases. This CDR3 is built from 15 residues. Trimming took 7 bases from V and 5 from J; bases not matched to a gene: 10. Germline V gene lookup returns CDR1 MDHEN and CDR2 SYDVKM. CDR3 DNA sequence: TGTGCCAGCATCAACCCCGGGACAGCAAATGAAAAACTGTTTTTT. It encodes CASINPGTANEKLFF.

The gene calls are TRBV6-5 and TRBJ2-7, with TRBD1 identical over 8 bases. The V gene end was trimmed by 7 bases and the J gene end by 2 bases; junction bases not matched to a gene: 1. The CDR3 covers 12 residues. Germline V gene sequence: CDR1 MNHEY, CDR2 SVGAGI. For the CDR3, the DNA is TGTGCCAGCACAGGGGGCACCTACGAGCAGTACTTC. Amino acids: CASTGGTYEQYF.

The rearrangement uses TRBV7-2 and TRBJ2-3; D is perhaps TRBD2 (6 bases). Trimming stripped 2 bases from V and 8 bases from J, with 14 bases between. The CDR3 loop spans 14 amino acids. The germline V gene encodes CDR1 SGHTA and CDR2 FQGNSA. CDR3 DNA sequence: TGTGCCAGCAGCTTACCAGCGGGTGATGTTACGCAGTATTTT. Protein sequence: CASSLPAGDVTQYF.

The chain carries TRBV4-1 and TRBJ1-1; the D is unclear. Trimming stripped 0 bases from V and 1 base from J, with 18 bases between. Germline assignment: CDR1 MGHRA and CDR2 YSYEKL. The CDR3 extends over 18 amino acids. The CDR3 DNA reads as TGCGCCAGCAGCCAAGATAAGTTCTTAGTTGAGGGGAACACTGAAGCTTTCTTT. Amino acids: CASSQDKFLVEGNTEAFF.

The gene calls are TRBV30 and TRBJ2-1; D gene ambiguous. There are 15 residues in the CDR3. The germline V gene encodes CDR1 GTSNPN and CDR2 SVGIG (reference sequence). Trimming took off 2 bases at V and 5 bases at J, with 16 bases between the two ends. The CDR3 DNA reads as TGTGCCTGGAGTATCCATATCGGACGAAACAATGAGCAGTTCTTC. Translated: CAWSIHIGRNNEQFF.

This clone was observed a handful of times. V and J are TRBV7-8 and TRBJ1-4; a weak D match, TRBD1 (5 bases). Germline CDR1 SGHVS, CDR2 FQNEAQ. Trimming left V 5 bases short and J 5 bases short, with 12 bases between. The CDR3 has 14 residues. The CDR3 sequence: CASSQQEANEKLFF. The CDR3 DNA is TGTGCCAGCAGCCAACAGGAGGCGAATGAAAAACTGTTTTTT.

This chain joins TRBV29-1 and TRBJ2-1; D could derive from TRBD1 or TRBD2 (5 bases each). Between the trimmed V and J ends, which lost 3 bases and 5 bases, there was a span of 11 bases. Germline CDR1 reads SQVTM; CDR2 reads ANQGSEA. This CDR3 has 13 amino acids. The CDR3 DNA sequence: TGCAGCGTTGATAGGTGGGGGAACAATGAGCAGTTCTTC. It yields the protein CSVDRWGNNEQFF.

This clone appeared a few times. This chain's CDR3 is CAIGTVNYGYTF. The CDR3 DNA is TGTGCCATCGGGACGGTAAACTATGGCTACACCTTC. J is TRBJ1-2 and V is TRBV28, with TRBD1 as a possible D gene (5 bases). Germline V gene sequence: CDR1 MDHEN, CDR2 SYDVKM. Trimming took 10 bases from V and 2 from J, leaving 11 bases between them. The CDR3 totals 12 residues.

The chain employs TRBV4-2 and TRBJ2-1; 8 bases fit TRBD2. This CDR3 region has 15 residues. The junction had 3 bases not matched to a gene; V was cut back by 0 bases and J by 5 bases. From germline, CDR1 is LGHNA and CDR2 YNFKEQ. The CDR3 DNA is TGTGCCAGCAGCCAAGAGAGCGGGAGAAACAATGAGCAGTTCTTC. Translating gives CASSQESGRNNEQFF.

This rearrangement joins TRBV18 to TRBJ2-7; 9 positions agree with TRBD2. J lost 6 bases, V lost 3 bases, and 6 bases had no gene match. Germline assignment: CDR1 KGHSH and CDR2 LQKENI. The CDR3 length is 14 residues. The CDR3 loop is CASSPGLASTEQYF. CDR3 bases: TGTGCCAGCTCACCCGGACTAGCGTCTACCGAGCAGTACTTC.

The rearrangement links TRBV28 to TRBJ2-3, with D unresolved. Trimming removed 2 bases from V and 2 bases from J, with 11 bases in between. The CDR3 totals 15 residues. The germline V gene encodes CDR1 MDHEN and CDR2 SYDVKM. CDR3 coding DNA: TGTGCCAGCAGTTTAGTCTCCGTTAACACAGATACGCAGTATTTT. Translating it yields CASSLVSVNTDTQYF.

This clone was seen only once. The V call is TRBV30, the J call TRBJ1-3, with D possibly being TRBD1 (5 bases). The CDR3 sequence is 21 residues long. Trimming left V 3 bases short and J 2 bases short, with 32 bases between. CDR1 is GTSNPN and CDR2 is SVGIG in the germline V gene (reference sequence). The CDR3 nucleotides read TGTGCCTGGAGCGAACTCCCAAAACCAGACAGTCTAGGGCGTCCTGGAAACACCATATATTTT. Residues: CAWSELPKPDSLGRPGNTIYF.

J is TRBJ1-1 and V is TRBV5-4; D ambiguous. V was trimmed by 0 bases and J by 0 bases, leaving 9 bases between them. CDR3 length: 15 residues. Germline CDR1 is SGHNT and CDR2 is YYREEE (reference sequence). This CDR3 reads CASSLEGRMNTEAFF. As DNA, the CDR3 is TGTGCCAGCAGCTTGGAAGGGCGGATGAACACTGAAGCTTTCTTT.

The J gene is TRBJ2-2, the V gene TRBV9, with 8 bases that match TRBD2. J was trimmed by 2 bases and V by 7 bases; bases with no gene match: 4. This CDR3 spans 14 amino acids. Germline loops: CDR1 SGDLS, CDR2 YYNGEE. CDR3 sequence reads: CASETSVNTGELFF. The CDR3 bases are TGTGCCAGCGAGACTAGCGTAAACACCGGGGAGCTGTTTTTT.

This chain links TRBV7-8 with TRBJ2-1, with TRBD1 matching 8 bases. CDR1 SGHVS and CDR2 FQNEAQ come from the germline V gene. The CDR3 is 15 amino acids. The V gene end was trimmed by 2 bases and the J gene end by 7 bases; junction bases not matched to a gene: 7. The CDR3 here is CASSLRQGRANEQFF. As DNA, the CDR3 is TGTGCCAGCAGCTTACGACAGGGGAGAGCAAATGAGCAGTTCTTC.

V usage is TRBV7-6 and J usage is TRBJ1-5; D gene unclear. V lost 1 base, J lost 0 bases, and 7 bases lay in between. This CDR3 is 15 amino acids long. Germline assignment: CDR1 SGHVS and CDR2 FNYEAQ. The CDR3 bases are TGTGCCAGCAGCTTAGACCCCCTTAGCAATCAGCCCCAGCATTTT. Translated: CASSLDPLSNQPQHF.

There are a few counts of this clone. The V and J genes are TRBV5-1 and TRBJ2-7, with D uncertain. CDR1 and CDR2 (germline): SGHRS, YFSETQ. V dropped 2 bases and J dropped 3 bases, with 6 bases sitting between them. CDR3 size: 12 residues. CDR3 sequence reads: CASSLNDYEQYF. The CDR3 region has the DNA TGCGCCAGCAGCTTAAATGACTACGAGCAGTACTTC.

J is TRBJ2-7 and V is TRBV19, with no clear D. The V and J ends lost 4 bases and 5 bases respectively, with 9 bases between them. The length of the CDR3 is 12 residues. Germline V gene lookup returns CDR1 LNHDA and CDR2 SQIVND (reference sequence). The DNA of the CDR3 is TGTGCCAGTAGTAGAGAGACCGACGAGCAGTACTTC. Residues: CASSRETDEQYF. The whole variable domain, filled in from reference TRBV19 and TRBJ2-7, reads DGGITQSPKYLFRKEGQNVTLSCEQNLNHDAMYWYRQDPGQGLRLIYYSQIVNDFQKGDIAEGYSVSREKKESFPLTVTSAQKNPTAFYLCASSRETDEQYFGPGTRLTVT.

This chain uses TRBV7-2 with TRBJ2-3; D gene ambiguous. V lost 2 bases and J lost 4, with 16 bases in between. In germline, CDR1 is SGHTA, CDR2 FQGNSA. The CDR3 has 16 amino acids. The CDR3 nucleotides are TGTGCCAGCAGCTTAACTTTAAGGGCGAGTTCAGATACGCAGTATTTT. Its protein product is CASSLTLRASSDTQYF.

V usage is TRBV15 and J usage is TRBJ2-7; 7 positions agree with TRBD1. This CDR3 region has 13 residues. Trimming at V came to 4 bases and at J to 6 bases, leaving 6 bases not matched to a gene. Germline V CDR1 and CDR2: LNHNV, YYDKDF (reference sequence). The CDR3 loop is CATSTDRASEQYF. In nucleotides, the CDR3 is TGTGCCACCAGCACCGACAGGGCGAGCGAGCAGTACTTC. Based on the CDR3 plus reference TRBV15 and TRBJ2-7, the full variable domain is DAMVIQNPRYQVTQFGKPVTLSCSQTLNHNVMYWYQQKSSQAPKLLFHYYDKDFNNEADTPDNFQSRRPNTSFCFLDIRSPGLGDTAMYLCATSTDRASEQYFGPGTRLTVT.